The next 4 T cell receptor beta chains were all read from a single sample in a study of blood T cells in healthy people across ages. For the second PCR, which ran for about 7 to 11 cycles, a sample-barcoded 5' primer and a J-beta primer mix were used. TCRdb called the 5' RACE reads again in MiXCR, with one record for every CDR3 protein. In the table there are 600,000 or so distinct CDR3 sequences, approximately 30% of which are singletons. Specimen: blood. Receptors originate from a woman older than 75 in good health.

Remarks on this clonotype: A clone one base away is much larger, so this may be a read error. V usage is TRBV20-1 and J usage is TRBJ2-5; 8 bases line up with TRBD2. V trimming: 1 base; J trimming: 6 bases; junction bases outside the gene matches: 7. Per the germline V gene, CDR1 is DFQATT and CDR2 is SNEGSKA (reference sequence). This CDR3 has 14 residues. CDR3 sequence (DNA): TGCAGTGCTAGAGCCGGGGGGGTGGGGAAGACCCAGTACTTC. Its translation is CSARAGGVGKTQYF.

About this clonotype itself: A much larger clone is a single base away; this may be a read error. The conserved phenylalanine or tryptophan is not found at the CDR3 terminus, so this likely reflects a read error. V gene TRBV6-5 combines with J gene TRBJ2-1, with D perhaps given as TRBD1 or TRBD2 (5 bases each). The germline V gene has CDR1 MNHEY and CDR2 SVGAGI. CDR3 length: 18 amino acids. V was pared by 0 bases and J by 0 bases, with 15 bases between. CDR3 in DNA: TGTGCCAGCAGTTACTCGGGGGTGAGGGCCTCCTCCTACAATGAGCAGTTCTGC. Encoded protein: CASSYSGVRASSYNEQFC.

J is TRBJ2-3 and V is TRBV30; D possibly corresponds to TRBD2 (5 bases). Germline CDR1 and CDR2: GTSNPN and SVGIG (reference sequence). The V end was cut by 2 bases, the J end by 4 bases, with 16 bases between. This CDR3 has 15 residues. The CDR3 loop is CAWSSPRPSSDTQYF. The CDR3 DNA sequence: TGTGCCTGGAGTTCCCCGAGGCCTAGCTCAGATACGCAGTATTTT.

With regard to this clonotype: Relative to the germline gene, one junction end is altered; a read error may explain this. The CDR3 sequence is CASSQRGVGLADNERFF. CDR3 coding DNA: TGTGCCAGCAGCCAAAGGGGCGTCGGACTAGCGGACAATGAGCGGTTCTTC. The chain is built from TRBV4-2 and TRBJ2-1; 10 nucleotides agree with TRBD2. Germline CDR1 and CDR2: LGHNA and YNFKEQ. CDR3 length equals 17 residues.